This T cell receptor (beta chain) was retrieved from a study of T cells in Graves' hyperthyroidism and ophthalmopathy (dated by TCRdb to between 2019 and 2020). Background for the entire study: Peripheral blood was sampled at the time of initial diagnosis, prior to any treatment. The 100 discovery patients were divided at random into training and test sets in a 7:3 ratio. Once sampling was done, hyperthyroidism patients were given methimazole at a starting dose of 30 mg daily, whereas ophthalmopathy patients were given high-dose intravenous methylprednisolone. To identify TCR V-J signatures that set the groups apart, the researchers used a discovery cohort of 100 patients, made up of 40 to 45 with Graves' ophthalmopathy and some 60 with stable Graves' hyperthyroidism. Thyroid tissue and blood T-cell repertoires from six Graves' hyperthyroidism patients were also compared in the study. Prospective prediction of ophthalmopathy was tested in an independent validation cohort of 18 to 20 hyperthyroidism patients and around 16 patients who later progressed to ophthalmopathy. The paper describes TCR Vbeta CDR3 sequencing of 120 to 150 peripheral blood samples, made up of fewer than 50 ophthalmopathy patients, some 76 hyperthyroidism patients and around 17 progressor patients. General conclusions and limits of the study: Most expanded thyroid clonotypes (frequency above 0.001) were also detected in blood, suggesting blood repertoires may reflect thyroid immune responses. A 13 V-J signature model separated ophthalmopathy from stable hyperthyroidism, with 87.88% sensitivity and roughly 82% specificity in cross-validation and 80%/75% in testing. No statistical method was used to fix the sample size in advance, and group allocation was not hidden from the investigators. In validation, the model predicted progression to ophthalmopathy with approximately 70% sensitivity and roughly 75% specificity, a median of 6.5 months before onset.

Ophthalmopathy patients had moderately to severely active disease, Clinical Activity Score of at least 3, NOSPECS grade of at least 4, and duration under 3 months. Any patient with an uncontrolled infection, another autoimmune disease, pregnancy or lactation was excluded. Diagnoses relied on clinical symptoms, serum thyroxine and TRAb, thyroid ultrasound and orbital computed tomography. PBMCs were isolated from more than 8 ml of fresh peripheral blood by Ficoll-Paque density gradient centrifugation. Total RNA was extracted with Trizol reagent, and quality was checked on an Agilent 2100 Bioanalyzer. This clonotype came up many times. There is no known antigen for this receptor. No much larger clone is present one base from it, and per-base qualities are unavailable. TCR beta CDR3 regions were amplified from RNA transcripts. The first round of RT-PCR for the TCR CDR3 was performed with the HTBI primer set and the Qiagen OneStep RT-PCR kit. A second multiplex PCR round built the libraries, followed by size selection and purification. Sequencing of the libraries was done on an Illumina HiSeq2000 using paired-end 100 bp reads. Per the source publication's procedure: Raw data were processed with SOAPnuke, discarding reads with adapters, uncalled bases, mean Phred below 15, or no exact constant-primer or identifier match. COPE v1.2.5 was used to merge high-quality paired reads, and clonotypes were defined as unique nucleotide sequences. MiTCR v1.1 was used to align clonotypes to the IMGT TRBV, TRBD and TRBJ reference segments. The analysis was restricted to V-J combinations with a frequency above 0.0001, which together covered 99% to 99.2% of the repertoires. A TCS score was defined as the ratio between F50 (clonal expansion) and ExV (chaos), using BLOSUM62-based TCRdist between CDR3 peptides within each V-J. Welch's t-statistics and random forest reduced several hundred V-J features to 13, which were used in a naive Bayes classifier (R e1071). TCRdb itself trimmed the public reads at Q25 with fastp, ran MiXCR and retained productive beta chains. Here each entry gathers all rows of one CDR3 protein and keeps the most common genes and DNA. These V and J calls derive from TCRdb rather than the authors' analysis. The sample contains 500,000 to 650,000 distinct CDR3 sequences, 17% of them found a single time. The ten largest clones take up 15% to 20% of the sample.

Including the terminal cysteine and phenylalanine, the CDR3 comprises 15 residues. Left in the record is the CDR3 DNA by itself, 45 bases read in frame from the first base. For CDR1 and CDR2, the germline V gene lists SGHRS and YFSETQ. V is pared back by 4 bases and J by 0 bases, with 11 bases lying between the germline termini. The source of this sequence is a woman between 18 and 29 years old with Graves' ophthalmopathy. The sample consisted of blood. Rearrangement joined TRBV5-1 to TRBJ2-1, with a tentative D gene TRBD2 over 5 matching bases. The bases read TGCGCCAGCAGCACTATAGCGAGCTCCTACAATGAGCAGTTCTTC. This yields the protein CASSTIASSYNEQFF.